These 2 T cell receptor beta chains were sequenced from one sample in a study of blood T cell repertoires in COVID-19. Data came from immunoSEQ multiplex PCR; TCRdb stores just in-frame clones and leaves some out. There are roughly 73,000 clones in the sample; 89% occur only once, and approximately 8.9% lies in the top ten. The sample consisted of peripheral blood. The source of these receptors is an elderly man with acute or convalescent COVID-19.

The J gene is TRBJ2-7, the V gene TRBV28; D call uncertain. The length of the CDR3 is 12 residues. The germline V and J ends were trimmed by 1 base and 3 bases, with 4 bases remaining between them. Germline-derived CDR1 and CDR2 are MDHEN and SYDVKM. Written as DNA, the CDR3 is TGTGCCAGCAGTTTATACAGCTACGAGCAGTACTTC. It encodes CASSLYSYEQYF.

CDR3: CASSWDGQGSSYEQYF. The CDR3 DNA is TGTGCCAGCAGTTGGGACGGACAGGGGTCGTCCTACGAGCAGTACTTC. The V call is TRBV27, the J call TRBJ2-7; 9 nucleotides align to TRBD1. The CDR3 runs to 16 residues. In germline, CDR1 is MNHEY, CDR2 SMNVEV (reference sequence). The ends lost 4 bases at V and 1 base at J; junction bases unmatched: 8.